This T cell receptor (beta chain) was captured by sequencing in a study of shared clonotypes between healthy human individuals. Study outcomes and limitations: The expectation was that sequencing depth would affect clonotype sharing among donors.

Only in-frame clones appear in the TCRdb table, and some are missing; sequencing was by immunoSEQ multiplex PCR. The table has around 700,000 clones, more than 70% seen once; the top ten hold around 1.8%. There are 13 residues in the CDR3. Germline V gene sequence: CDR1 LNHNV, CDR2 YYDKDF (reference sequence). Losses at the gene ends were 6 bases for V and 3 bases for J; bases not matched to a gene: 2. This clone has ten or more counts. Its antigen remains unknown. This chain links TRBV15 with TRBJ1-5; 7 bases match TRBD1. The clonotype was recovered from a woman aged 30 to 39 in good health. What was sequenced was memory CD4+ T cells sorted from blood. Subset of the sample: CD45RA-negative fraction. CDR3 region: CATRGQYNQPQHF. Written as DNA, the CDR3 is TGTGCCACCAGGGGACAGTACAATCAGCCCCAGCATTTT.